This TCR beta chain is from a study of cytomegalovirus exposure and HLA in healthy donors. Study findings and constraints: As was reported, the classifier diagnosed cytomegalovirus status with high specificity and sensitivity.

Details on this clone: What it binds is not known.

Use of 60 Vbeta and 13 Jbeta primers characterized the PCR. TCRdb's copy holds only in-frame clones and misses some; the assay was immunoSEQ multiplex PCR. The sample holds approximately 190,000 clones, about 70% seen once. The receptor was isolated from a woman in her twenties or thirties in good health and CMV-seronegative. Sequenced input: PBMCs.

The CDR3 spells CASSPSSLERTGYTF. The CDR3 region has the DNA TGTGCCAGCAGCCCGAGTAGTCTGGAGCGTACGGGCTACACCTTC. The rearrangement links TRBV9 to TRBJ1-2; D is uncertain. CDR3 length equals 15 residues. The germline V and J ends were trimmed by 4 bases and 8 bases, with 21 bases remaining between them. Germline V gene sequence: CDR1 SGDLS, CDR2 YYNGEE.